This T cell receptor beta chain was found in a study of spatial heterogeneity in lung cancer. Points from the study as a whole: Ubiquitous, expanded tumor-derived TCRs were more frequently observed in blood at resection than at follow-up.

Using its own MiXCR run on the 5' RACE reads, TCRdb lists one record per CDR3 protein. The repertoire consists of more than 60,000 distinct CDR3 sequences, with approximately 8% occurring once and the leading ten covering roughly 7%. The time point: sample taken at primary tumor resection. Germline V gives CDR1 SQVTM, CDR2 ANQGSEA. The ends were cut back, 0 bases at V and 8 bases at J, with 16 bases in the middle. The CDR3 runs to 14 residues. This clonotype was found many times. What it recognizes is unknown. The chain recombines TRBV29-1 with TRBJ1-2; D possibly corresponds to TRBD1 (6 bases). The sequence was collected from a male donor with early-stage non-small cell lung cancer. The sequenced sample was PBMCs, obtained at surgery. CDR3 amino acids: CSVEESPGGGGYTF. CDR3 nucleotides: TGCAGCGTTGAAGAATCGCCCGGGGGCGGGGGCTACACCTTC.